This entry describes one TCR beta chain. What it binds is unknown. These data belong to a study of CD8 T cells in Susac syndrome. Study outcomes and limitations: By the study's own acknowledgment, its TCR sequencing and HLA analysis included relatively few individuals.

While CD8+ and CD4+ T cells were isolated negatively, TEMRA cells were enriched by FACS. When the RNA was reverse transcribed, random hexamers were used with an input of roughly 0.45 to 1 ug. An immunoSEQ multiplex PCR generated amplified TCR beta CDR3 products spanning 54 Vbeta and 13 Jbeta. TCRdb reanalysed the immunoSEQ multiplex PCR reads using MiXCR and keeps one entry per CDR3 protein. The data contain approximately 71,000 distinct CDR3 sequences, nearly 96% of them seen just once; the ten biggest clones take up roughly 0.11%. V was pared by 3 bases and J by 1 base, with 1 base of the junction left unmatched. The CDR3 contains 15 residues. CDR1 and CDR2 (germline): SGHTA, FQGNSA.

The receptor comes from a human donor with multiple sclerosis. Sample: CD4+ T cells from PBMCs. The rearrangement links TRBV7-2 to TRBJ2-3; TRBD1 matches 10 bases. The CDR3 coding sequence is TGTGCCAGCAGCTTCGGGACAGGGGGCACAGATACGCAGTATTTT. Amino acids: CASSFGTGGTDTQYF. Combining the CDR3 with reference TRBV7-2 and TRBJ2-3 gives the whole variable domain GAGVSQSPSNKVTEKGKDVELRCDPISGHTALYWYRQSLGQGLEFLIYFQGNSAPDKSGLPSDRFSAERTGGSVSTLTIQRTQQEDSAVYLCASSFGTGGTDTQYFGPGTRLTVL.